This passage covers 30 T cell receptor beta chains from one sample sequenced in a study of T cell responses to AZD1222 COVID-19 vaccine. Sequencing used immunoSEQ multiplex PCR; TCRdb keeps in-frame clones, though not all of them. This sample yields 150,000 or so clones, of which roughly 88% are seen a single time; about 6% belongs to the top ten. The sample here was peripheral blood, taken 28 days after the second AZD1222 dose. The receptors come from an adult who received the AZD1222 COVID-19 vaccine.

J is TRBJ2-3 and V is TRBV6-5, with D tentatively TRBD2 (5 bases). The V and J ends lost 6 bases and 7 bases respectively, with 20 bases between them. The CDR3 contains 15 residues. Germline values: CDR1 MNHEY, CDR2 SVGAGI. The CDR3 loop is CASRSGSAASNTQYF. CDR3 sequence (DNA): TGTGCCAGCAGGTCGGGATCGGCGGCTAGTAATACGCAGTATTTT.

The rearrangement links TRBV5-8 to TRBJ1-1; 7 nucleotides align to TRBD1. The J segment lost 11 bases and the V segment lost 0 bases, leaving 7 bases of the junction unmatched. In germline, CDR1 is SGHTS, CDR2 YDEGEE. The CDR3 sequence is 13 residues long. Here the CDR3 reads CASSLGPGGAAFF. Written as DNA, the CDR3 is TGTGCCAGCAGCTTGGGGCCAGGGGGGGCGGCTTTCTTT.

V is TRBV11-2 and J is TRBJ2-5, with D unclear. Germline CDR1 is SGHAT and CDR2 is FQNNGV. The CDR3 totals 13 residues. V was pared by 0 bases and J by 1 base, with 3 bases between. The CDR3 coding sequence is TGTGCCAGCAGCTTAGATCGCCAAGAGACCCAGTACTTC. Residues: CASSLDRQETQYF.

V and J are TRBV28 and TRBJ1-5, with 8 bases lining up with TRBD1. V was pared by 2 bases and J by 1 base, with 13 bases of the junction left unmatched. The germline CDR1 and CDR2 sequences are MDHEN and SYDVKM. This CDR3 comprises 19 residues. CDR3 sequence (DNA): TGTGCCAGCAGTTTAGGTCCAGGGGGCGCACATGGGAGCAATCAGCCCCAGCATTTT. It is translated as CASSLGPGGAHGSNQPQHF.

This clone has only one observation. The V gene is TRBV4-2, the J gene TRBJ2-1, with a possible D match to TRBD2 (6 bases). Germline values: CDR1 LGHNA, CDR2 YNFKEQ. The V end was cut by 0 bases, the J end by 4 bases, with 10 bases between. This CDR3 spans 15 amino acids. The CDR3 sequence: CASSQDSGGYNEQFF. As DNA, the CDR3 is TGTGCCAGCAGCCAAGATAGCGGAGGGTACAATGAGCAGTTCTTC.

This chain joins TRBV30 and TRBJ2-7; D ambiguous. The CDR3 is 13 residues long. The V end was cut by 2 bases, the J end by 9 bases, with 17 bases between. The V gene's germline CDR1 is GTSNPN and CDR2 SVGIG (reference sequence). The CDR3 DNA reads as TGTGCCTGGAGTCGGGCCGCCTTCGGTTGGCAGTACTTC. Encoded protein: CAWSRAAFGWQYF.

V gene TRBV19 combines with J gene TRBJ2-1; D is perhaps TRBD1 or TRBD2 (6 bases each). Germline loops: CDR1 LNHDA, CDR2 SQIVND (reference sequence). This CDR3 region has 13 residues. Trimming pared 1 base from V and 10 bases from J, leaving 11 bases between. The CDR3 DNA sequence: TGTGCCAGTAGTATAGGCGGGACACGGGAGCAGTTCTTC. Its protein product is CASSIGGTREQFF.

CDR3 loop: CASRGLAEKVYEQYF. For the CDR3, the DNA is TGTGCCAGCAGGGGACTAGCGGAAAAGGTTTACGAGCAGTACTTC. The chain employs TRBV11-2 and TRBJ2-7; TRBD2 agrees at 11 bases. Germline assignment: CDR1 SGHAT and CDR2 FQNNGV. Trimming at V came to 6 bases and at J to 4 bases, leaving 8 bases not matched to a gene. CDR3 length equals 15 residues. The entire variable domain, with the rest obtained from reference TRBV11-2 and TRBJ2-7, is as follows: EAGVAQSPRYKIIEKRQSVAFWCNPISGHATLYWYQQILGQGPKLLIQFQNNGVVDDSQLPKDRFSAERLKGVDSTLKIQPAKLEDSAVYLCASRGLAEKVYEQYFGPGTRLTVT.

The chain is built from TRBV7-6 and TRBJ2-7; D uncertain. V dropped 2 bases and J dropped 2 bases, with 1 base sitting between them. The germline CDR1 and CDR2 sequences are SGHVS and FNYEAQ. There are 11 residues in the CDR3. The CDR3 DNA reads TGTGCCAGCAGCTTAACCTACGAGCAGTACTTC. Encoded protein: CASSLTYEQYF.

Here the CDR3 DNA reads TGTGCCATCAGTGAAGGACAGGGGACTCAGCCCCAGCATTTT. Translating it yields CAISEGQGTQPQHF. V gene TRBV10-3 combines with J gene TRBJ1-5, with TRBD1 identical over 9 bases. Per germline, CDR1 ENHRY and CDR2 SYGVKD. CDR3 length: 14 residues. J was trimmed by 6 bases and V by 3 bases; bases with no gene match: 3.

This sequence joins TRBV6-9 and TRBJ1-2; D is perhaps TRBD1 (6 bases). Germline V CDR1 and CDR2: MNHGY, SVAAGI. V was clipped by 6 bases and J by 0 bases, with 11 bases between them. The CDR3 is made up of 14 amino acids. This CDR3 reads CASSHRVTNYGYTF. The DNA of the CDR3 is TGTGCCAGCAGCCACAGGGTGACTAACTATGGCTACACCTTC.

The chain combines TRBV6-5 with TRBJ1-5; 11 positions agree with TRBD1. V shed 10 bases and J 4 bases; nucleotides not matched to a gene: 9. Germline V gene lookup returns CDR1 MNHEY and CDR2 SVGAGI. CDR3 length equals 15 residues. The CDR3 DNA sequence: TGTGCCAACGGACAGGGGGCGATGGTGAATCAGCCCCAGCATTTT. It codes for CANGQGAMVNQPQHF.

CDR3 sequence (DNA): TGTGCCAGCAGTGGCGCGACTAGCGGGAGGGATACGCAGTATTTT. Protein product: CASSGATSGRDTQYF. V is TRBV28 and J is TRBJ2-3; TRBD2 matches 13 bases. Per the germline V gene, CDR1 is MDHEN and CDR2 is SYDVKM. Trimming took 5 bases from V and 6 from J; bases not matched to a gene: 5. The CDR3 runs to 15 residues.

The chain uses TRBV5-8 and TRBJ2-3; D unclear. CDR3 length: 11 amino acids. V dropped 4 bases and J dropped 4 bases, with 4 bases sitting between them. Germline CDR1 and CDR2: SGHTS and YDEGEE. CDR3 protein: CASSVADTQYF. In nucleotides, the CDR3 is TGTGCCAGCAGCGTGGCAGATACGCAGTATTTT.

In DNA form, the CDR3 reads TGTGCCAGCAGCCCCCTTGGAGCTGGAAACACCATATATTTT. Translated: CASSPLGAGNTIYF. The chain carries TRBV7-2 and TRBJ1-3, with D hard to call. The CDR3 is 14 residues long. Between the trimmed V and J ends, which lost 5 bases and 2 bases, there was a span of 10 bases. Germline-derived CDR1 and CDR2 are SGHTA and FQGNSA.

J is TRBJ1-6 and V is TRBV6-5; 7 bases fit TRBD1. Trimming took 2 bases from V and 7 from J; bases not matched to a gene: 8. Germline V CDR1 and CDR2: MNHEY, SVGAGI. This CDR3 has 16 residues. The CDR3 region has the DNA TGTGCCAGCAGTTACCTCGCGACAGGGCGGAATTCACCCCTCCACTTT. It yields the protein CASSYLATGRNSPLHF.

The chain links TRBV30 to TRBJ1-3; D remains unclear. CDR3 size: 12 residues. Germline V CDR1 and CDR2: GTSNPN, SVGIG (reference sequence). The germline V and J ends were trimmed by 0 bases and 3 bases, with 3 bases remaining between them. As DNA, the CDR3 is TGTGCCTGGAGTGTGAATGGAAACACCATATATTTT. Residues: CAWSVNGNTIYF.

The J gene is TRBJ2-5, the V gene TRBV19, with TRBD2 identical over 7 bases. Germline values: CDR1 LNHDA, CDR2 SQIVND (reference sequence). V dropped 4 bases and J dropped 2; count of bases not matched to a gene: 1. This CDR3 region has 13 residues. CDR3 nucleotide sequence: TGTGCCAGTAGTAGGGAGGGACAAGAGACCCAGTACTTC. It is translated as CASSREGQETQYF. Looking up the rest from reference TRBV19 and TRBJ2-5 gives the full variable domain: DGGITQSPKYLFRKEGQNVTLSCEQNLNHDAMYWYRQDPGQGLRLIYYSQIVNDFQKGDIAEGYSVSREKKESFPLTVTSAQKNPTAFYLCASSREGQETQYFGPGTRLLVL.

V is TRBV6-4 and J is TRBJ1-2; tentatively, D is TRBD1 (6 bases). Looked up from germline, CDR1 is MRHNA and CDR2 is SNTAGT. The CDR3 sequence is 14 residues long. The V and J ends lost 0 bases and 4 bases respectively, with 9 bases between them. The CDR3 sequence: CASSDSTGSYGYTF. CDR3 sequence (DNA): TGTGCCAGCAGTGACTCTACAGGGAGCTATGGCTACACCTTC.

This clone has more than one count but fewer than ten. The chain links TRBV2 to TRBJ1-5, with D hard to call. With 2 bases removed from V and 0 bases from J, the gap between germline ends came to 14 bases. The CDR3 runs to 17 residues. Per germline, CDR1 SNHLY and CDR2 FYNNEI. Here the CDR3 DNA reads TGTGCCAGCAGTGAAAGAATGAGGGAACTTAGCAATCAGCCCCAGCATTTT. This sequence encodes CASSERMRELSNQPQHF.

The rearrangement uses TRBV6-5 and TRBJ1-6; D is undetermined. Germline lookup yields CDR1 MNHEY and CDR2 SVGAGI. Trimming removed 4 bases from V and 6 bases from J, with 4 bases in between. The CDR3 runs to 12 residues. CDR3 protein: CASSLPNSPLHF. CDR3 sequence (DNA): TGTGCCAGCAGTTTACCTAATTCACCCCTCCACTTT.

The sample holds a few counts of this clone. CDR3 amino acids: CASSLDYSPEQYF. The CDR3 nucleotides read TGTGCCAGCAGCTTAGATTACAGCCCGGAGCAGTACTTC. The chain has TRBV7-9 and TRBJ2-7; no clear D gene. The CDR3 has 13 residues. The germline gives CDR1 SEHNR, CDR2 FQNEAQ (reference sequence). The ends were cut back, 1 base at V and 7 bases at J, with 11 bases in the middle.

This clone was counted once. The chain has TRBV7-2 and TRBJ1-1; possibly TRBD1 for D (6 bases). V dropped 5 bases and J dropped 11 bases, with 15 bases sitting between them. Germline V CDR1 and CDR2: SGHTA, FQGNSA. This CDR3 has 12 amino acids. CDR3 residues: CASSPLTGIAFF. The CDR3 DNA reads TGTGCCAGCAGCCCATTGACAGGCATTGCTTTCTTT.

In its sample, this clone was seen a few times. The chain combines TRBV5-4 with TRBJ1-6; tentative D call: TRBD1 (5 bases). This CDR3 comprises 14 residues. Per germline, CDR1 SGHNT and CDR2 YYREEE (reference sequence). V was shortened by 0 bases and J by 8 bases, with 9 bases between the two germline ends. CDR3 protein: CASSLVWGDSPLHF. In DNA, the CDR3 is TGTGCCAGCAGCTTGGTTTGGGGGGATTCACCCCTCCACTTT.

The rearrangement uses TRBV30 and TRBJ2-7, with a weak D call TRBD2 (7 bases). Germline CDR1 and CDR2: GTSNPN and SVGIG (reference sequence). The CDR3 extends over 15 amino acids. V lost 0 bases to trimming and J lost 6 bases, with 18 bases between them. The CDR3 reads CAWSVGGGFGGEQYF. Here the CDR3 DNA reads TGTGCCTGGAGTGTAGGGGGGGGATTCGGAGGCGAGCAGTACTTC. Complete variable domain (other parts from reference TRBV30 and TRBJ2-7): SQTIHQWPATLVQPVGSPLSLECTVEGTSNPNLYWYRQAAGRGLQLLFYSVGIGQISSEVPQNLSASRPQDRQFILSSKKLLLSDSGFYLCAWSVGGGFGGEQYFGPGTRLTVT.

The chain carries TRBV6-6 and TRBJ2-7; tentatively, D is TRBD2 (5 bases). V dropped 0 bases and J dropped 3 bases, with 12 bases sitting between them. CDR3 length: 15 amino acids. Germline loops: CDR1 MNHNY, CDR2 SVGAGI (reference sequence). The CDR3 here is CASSYSRAADYEQYF. For the CDR3, the DNA is TGTGCCAGCAGTTACTCGAGGGCGGCAGACTACGAGCAGTACTTC.

The chain joins TRBV24-1 to TRBJ2-1; maybe TRBD1 (6 bases). Trimming shortened V by 4 bases and J by 9 bases, and 15 bases separated the two germline ends. Germline V gene data show CDR1 as KGHDR and CDR2 as SFDVKD. The CDR3 extends over 14 amino acids. The CDR3 DNA reads as TGTGCCACCAGTGACCACCGGGACACCGGTGAGCAGTTCTTC. It specifies CATSDHRDTGEQFF.

The CDR3: CATSEKGGTNIAYEQYF. The CDR3 nucleotides are TGTGCCACCAGTGAAAAAGGGGGTACTAACATCGCCTACGAGCAGTACTTC. The gene calls are TRBV24-1 and TRBJ2-7; D is possibly TRBD1 (6 bases). The CDR3 sequence is 17 residues long. V was clipped by 4 bases and J by 2 bases, with 20 bases between them. The V gene's germline CDR1 is KGHDR and CDR2 SFDVKD.

A remark on this clone: This same CDR3 is encoded by further DNA sequences in the sample. The chain is built from TRBV5-1 and TRBJ2-1; no firm D call. The CDR3 is made up of 15 amino acids. V shed 0 bases and J shed 0 bases, with 7 bases lying between them. In germline, CDR1 is SGHRS, CDR2 YFSETQ. CDR3: CASSLEGSSYNEQFF. For the CDR3, the DNA is TGCGCCAGCAGCTTGGAGGGTAGCTCCTACAATGAGCAGTTCTTC.

The chain recombines TRBV4-2 with TRBJ1-1, with D maybe TRBD1 (5 bases). This CDR3 has 14 residues. V was clipped by 6 bases and J by 4 bases, with 15 bases between them. Germline V lookup: CDR1 LGHNA, CDR2 YNFKEQ. The CDR3 protein is CASRKTETITEAFF. The CDR3 DNA is TGTGCCAGCAGGAAGACAGAGACAATCACTGAAGCTTTCTTT.